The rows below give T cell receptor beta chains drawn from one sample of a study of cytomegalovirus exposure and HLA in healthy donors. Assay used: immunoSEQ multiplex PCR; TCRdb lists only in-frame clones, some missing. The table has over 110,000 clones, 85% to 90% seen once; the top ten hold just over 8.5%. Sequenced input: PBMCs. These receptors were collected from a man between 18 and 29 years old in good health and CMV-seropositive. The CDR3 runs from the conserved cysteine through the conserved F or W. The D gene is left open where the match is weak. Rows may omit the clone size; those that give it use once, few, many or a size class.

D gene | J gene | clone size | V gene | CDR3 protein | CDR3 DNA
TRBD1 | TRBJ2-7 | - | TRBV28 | CASSYRGPNEQYF | TGTGCCAGCAGTTACAGGGGGCCCAACGAGCAGTACTTC
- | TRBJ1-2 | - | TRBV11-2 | CASSLEPGPHGYTF | TGTGCCAGCAGCTTAGAGCCAGGGCCGCATGGCTACACCTTC
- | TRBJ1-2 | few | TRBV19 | CASSIPPGGGYTF | TGTGCCAGTAGTATCCCCCCGGGGGGTGGCTACACCTTC
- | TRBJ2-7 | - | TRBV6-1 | CASSEVGVNEQYF | TGTGCCAGCAGTGAAGTCGGGGTGAACGAGCAGTACTTC
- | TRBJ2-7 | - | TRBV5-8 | CASSPATGDYEQYF | TGTGCCAGCAGCCCAGCGACAGGAGACTACGAGCAGTACTTC
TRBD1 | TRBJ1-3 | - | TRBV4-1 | CATKGAEAGNTIYF | TGCGCCACCAAGGGGGCAGAGGCTGGAAACACCATATATTTT
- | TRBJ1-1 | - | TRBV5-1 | CASSSNRGAPNTEAFF | TGCGCCAGCAGCTCGAATCGGGGGGCACCGAACACTGAAGCTTTCTTT
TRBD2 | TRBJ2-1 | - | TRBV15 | CATSRELAGNEQFF | TGTGCCACCAGCAGAGAACTAGCGGGAAATGAGCAGTTCTTC
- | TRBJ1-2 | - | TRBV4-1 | CASTNGAVLNYGYTF | TGCGCCAGCACAAATGGGGCGGTCCTTAACTATGGCTACACCTTC
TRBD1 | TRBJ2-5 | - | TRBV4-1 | CASSGRDRAQETQYF | TGCGCCAGCAGCGGCCGGGACAGGGCCCAAGAGACCCAGTACTTC
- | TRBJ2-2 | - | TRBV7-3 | CASSPANTGELFF | TGTGCCAGCAGCCCCGCGAACACCGGGGAGCTGTTTTTT
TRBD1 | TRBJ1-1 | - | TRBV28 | CASSNPQGIAFF | TGTGCCAGCAGTAACCCACAGGGGATAGCTTTCTTT
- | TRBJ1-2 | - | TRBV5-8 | CASSLEVDYGYTF | TGTGCCAGCAGCTTAGAGGTGGACTATGGCTACACCTTC
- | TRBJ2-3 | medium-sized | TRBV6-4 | CASRKGTSTDTQYF | TGTGCCAGCAGGAAGGGGACTTCCACAGATACGCAGTATTTT
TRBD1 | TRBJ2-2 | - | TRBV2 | CATHPTGGTGELFF | TGTGCCACCCACCCTACAGGGGGCACCGGGGAGCTGTTTTTT
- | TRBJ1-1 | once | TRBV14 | CASSLWDNMNTEAFF | TGTGCCAGCAGCCTCTGGGACAACATGAACACTGAAGCTTTCTTT
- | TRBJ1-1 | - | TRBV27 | CASTLSMALGQNTEAFF | TGTGCCAGCACTTTGTCAATGGCCCTGGGCCAAAACACTGAAGCTTTCTTT
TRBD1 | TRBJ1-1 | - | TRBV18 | CASGGQRGEPAFF | TGTGCCAGCGGGGGACAGCGGGGGGAACCAGCTTTCTTT
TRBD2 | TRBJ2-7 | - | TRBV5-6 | CASSLKLADYQQYF | TGTGCCAGCAGCTTGAAACTAGCGGACTATCAGCAGTACTTC
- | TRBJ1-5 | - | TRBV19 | CASQDILSNQPQHF | TGTGCCAGCCAGGACATCCTTAGCAATCAGCCCCAGCATTTT
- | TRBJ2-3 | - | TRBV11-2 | CASSLISGSTDTQYF | TGTGCCAGCAGCTTAATATCCGGGTCCACAGATACGCAGTATTTT
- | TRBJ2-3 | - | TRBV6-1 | CASPSVEGTDTQYF | TGTGCCAGCCCAAGCGTCGAGGGCACAGATACGCAGTATTTT
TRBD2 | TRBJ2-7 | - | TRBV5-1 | CASSLVSSGSYEQYF | TGCGCCAGCAGCTTGGTCTCTAGCGGGTCCTACGAGCAGTACTTC
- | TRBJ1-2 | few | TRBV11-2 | CASSPQGRASGYTF | TGTGCCAGCAGCCCACAAGGCAGGGCCAGTGGCTACACCTTC
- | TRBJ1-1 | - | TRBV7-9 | CASRGGGTTEAFF | TGTGCCAGTAGGGGAGGGGGTACGACTGAAGCTTTCTTT